These T cell receptor beta chains were read from a single sample in a study of blood T cell repertoires in COVID-19. The method was immunoSEQ multiplex PCR; TCRdb's version includes in-frame clones alone and lacks a portion of them. The sample records roughly 330,000 clones, about 90% being singletons. Sample: PBMCs or T cells enriched from blood (not recorded which). The origin of the receptors is a woman aged 25 to 39 who had recovered from COVID-19. Each CDR3 is given without its conserved first and last residue. A D gene is named only where the DNA matches it firmly.

d_call v_call cdr3_aa
. TRBV9 ASSVPSQGGDTGELF
TRBD1 TRBV19 ASKGQNSYNSPLH
. TRBV5-1 ASSSYRTEGNEQF
TRBD1 TRBV27 ASRKQGAAETQY
. TRBV15 ATSRDKDSLKPEKLF
. TRBV5-4 ASKGGPDTGELF
TRBD1 TRBV7-2 ASSADRGIQY
TRBD1 TRBV27 ASSPSGTGGYTEAF
. TRBV19 ASSGRGIGYGYT
. TRBV7-2 ASSSLQDLYGYT
. TRBV5-1 ASSSQAAGTYTEAF
. TRBV4-2 ASSRGRGPYNEQF
TRBD1 TRBV7-6 ASTPTGLRYGYT
. TRBV19 ASSITPSYGYT
TRBD1 TRBV10-2 ASTEGGQGYNEQF
. TRBV15 ATSRARGAEAF
TRBD2 TRBV2 ASSGSHLAGARTDTQY
. TRBV4-1 ASSPPGGTEAF
TRBD2 TRBV6-5 ASSSRLAGGYEQY
. TRBV5-1 ASSSGDSNQPQH
TRBD1 TRBV28 ASIPGQGREKLF
TRBD1 TRBV4-3 ASSRGTGDRSPLH
. TRBV4-3 ASSQGTGANYGYT
. TRBV3-1/TRBV3-2 ASSLDRSYHEQY
TRBD2 TRBV24-1 ATSERTRSNEQF
. TRBV18 ASSPSVDPRRGLNQPQH
. TRBV7-2 ASSSQSGAYNEQF
TRBD1 TRBV6-5 ASREGQGVYGYT
. TRBV4-2 ASSQKLFSYEQY
. TRBV7-9 ASTGLGGNTEAF
. TRBV7-9 ASSLGGTSRGHYGYT
. TRBV23-1 ASTCRADYLAKNIQY
TRBD1 TRBV30 AWSDVTGAGQKLF
TRBD2 TRBV5-1 ASSLVTSGPYEQY
TRBD1 TRBV7-9 ASSFGLTGAGEGTEAF
. TRBV5-1 ASSLAEGNGYT
. TRBV28 ASSTGQKQY
TRBD2 TRBV7-6 ASSPSRTSGVTGELF
. TRBV4-3 ASSQDWGGDPDTQY
. TRBV12-5 ASGLPPDIAGGGNQPQH
. TRBV27 ASRSVQGIGYT
. TRBV27 ASSLQGTNQPQH
. TRBV5-1 ASSQNRDSGNTIY
TRBD2 TRBV19 ASSTSGRTQY
TRBD2 TRBV28 ASSLIWTSGGPSTDTQY
TRBD1 TRBV18 ASSPRTGPSGANVLT
. TRBV5-1 ASSSQGMGAYEQF
. TRBV2 ASSPGFSGNTIY
. TRBV28 ASSFWTAGGNIQY
. TRBV11-1 ASSLESSTDTQY
. TRBV4-2 ASSHRKSTDTQY
TRBD2 TRBV6-2/TRBV6-3 ASSLGLAGGPGTQY
. TRBV13 ASSQGVTQY